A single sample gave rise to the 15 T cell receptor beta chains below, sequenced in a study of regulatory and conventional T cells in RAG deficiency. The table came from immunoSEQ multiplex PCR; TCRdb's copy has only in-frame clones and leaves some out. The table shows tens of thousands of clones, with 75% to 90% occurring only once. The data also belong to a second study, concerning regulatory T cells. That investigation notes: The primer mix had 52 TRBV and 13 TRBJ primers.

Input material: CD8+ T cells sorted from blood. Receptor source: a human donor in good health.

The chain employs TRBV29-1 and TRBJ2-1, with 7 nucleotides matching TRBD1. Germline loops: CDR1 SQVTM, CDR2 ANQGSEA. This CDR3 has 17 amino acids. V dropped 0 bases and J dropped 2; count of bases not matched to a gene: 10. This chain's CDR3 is CSVEDQAGTATYNEQFF. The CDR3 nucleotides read TGCAGCGTTGAAGATCAAGCCGGGACAGCTACCTACAATGAGCAGTTCTTC.

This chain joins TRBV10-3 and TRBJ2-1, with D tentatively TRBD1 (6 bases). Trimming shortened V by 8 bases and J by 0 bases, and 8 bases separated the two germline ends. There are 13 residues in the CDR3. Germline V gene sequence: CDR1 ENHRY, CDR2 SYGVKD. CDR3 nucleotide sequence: TGTGCCATCGGACAGAGCTCCTACAATGAGCAGTTCTTC. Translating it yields CAIGQSSYNEQFF.

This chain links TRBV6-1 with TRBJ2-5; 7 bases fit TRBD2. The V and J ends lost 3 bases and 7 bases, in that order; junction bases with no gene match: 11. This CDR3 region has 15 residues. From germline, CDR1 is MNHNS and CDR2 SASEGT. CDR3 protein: CASSDQAGDPGTQYF. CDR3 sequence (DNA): TGTGCCAGCAGTGATCAGGCGGGGGACCCGGGGACCCAGTACTTC.

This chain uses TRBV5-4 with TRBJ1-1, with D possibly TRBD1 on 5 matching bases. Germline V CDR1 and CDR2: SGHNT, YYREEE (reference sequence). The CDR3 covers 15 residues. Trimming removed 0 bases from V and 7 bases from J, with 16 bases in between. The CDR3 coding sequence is TGTGCCAGCAGCTTGGATGGAGTGGGGGTCCTTGAAGCTTTCTTT. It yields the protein CASSLDGVGVLEAFF.

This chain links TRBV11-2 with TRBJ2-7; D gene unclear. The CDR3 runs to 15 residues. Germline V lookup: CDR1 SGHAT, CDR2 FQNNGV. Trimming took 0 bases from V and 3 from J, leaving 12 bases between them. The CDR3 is CASSLDPRSFYEQYF. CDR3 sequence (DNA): TGTGCCAGCAGCTTAGATCCTCGGTCCTTCTACGAGCAGTACTTC. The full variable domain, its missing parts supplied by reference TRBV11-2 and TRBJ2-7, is EAGVAQSPRYKIIEKRQSVAFWCNPISGHATLYWYQQILGQGPKLLIQFQNNGVVDDSQLPKDRFSAERLKGVDSTLKIQPAKLEDSAVYLCASSLDPRSFYEQYFGPGTRLTVT.

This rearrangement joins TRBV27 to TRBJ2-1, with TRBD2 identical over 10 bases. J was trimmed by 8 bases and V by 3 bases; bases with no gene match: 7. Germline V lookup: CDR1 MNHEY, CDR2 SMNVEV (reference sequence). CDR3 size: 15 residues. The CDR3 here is CASSLISGGIDEQFF. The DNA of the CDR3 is TGTGCCAGCAGTTTGATTAGCGGGGGGATCGATGAGCAGTTCTTC.

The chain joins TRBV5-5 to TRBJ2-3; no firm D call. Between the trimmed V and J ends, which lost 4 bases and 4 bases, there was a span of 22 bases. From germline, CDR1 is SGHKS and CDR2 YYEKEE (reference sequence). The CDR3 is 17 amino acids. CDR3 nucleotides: TGTGCCAGCAGCCCGGTCCCCGGAGCAGCAATCTCAGATACGCAGTATTTT. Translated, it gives CASSPVPGAAISDTQYF.

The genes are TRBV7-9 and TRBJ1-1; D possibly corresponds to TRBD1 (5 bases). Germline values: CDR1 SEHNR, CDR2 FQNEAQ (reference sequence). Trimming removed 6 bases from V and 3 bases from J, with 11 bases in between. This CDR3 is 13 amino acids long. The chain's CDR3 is CASRDKFHTEAFF. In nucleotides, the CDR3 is TGTGCCAGCAGGGACAAGTTCCACACTGAAGCTTTCTTT.

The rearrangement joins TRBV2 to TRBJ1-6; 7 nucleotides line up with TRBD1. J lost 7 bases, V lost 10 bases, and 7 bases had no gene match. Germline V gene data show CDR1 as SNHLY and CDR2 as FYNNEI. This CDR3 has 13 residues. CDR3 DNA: TGTGCCACCTTACAGGGGAGAAATTCACCCCTCCACTTT. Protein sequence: CATLQGRNSPLHF.

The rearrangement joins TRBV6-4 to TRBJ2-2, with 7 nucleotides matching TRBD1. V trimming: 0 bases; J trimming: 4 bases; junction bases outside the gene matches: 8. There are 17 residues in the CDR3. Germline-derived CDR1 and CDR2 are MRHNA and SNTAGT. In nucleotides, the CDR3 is TGTGCCAGCAGTGACTCGAGAGGGGGCGGTGGCACCGGGGAGCTGTTTTTT. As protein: CASSDSRGGGGTGELFF.

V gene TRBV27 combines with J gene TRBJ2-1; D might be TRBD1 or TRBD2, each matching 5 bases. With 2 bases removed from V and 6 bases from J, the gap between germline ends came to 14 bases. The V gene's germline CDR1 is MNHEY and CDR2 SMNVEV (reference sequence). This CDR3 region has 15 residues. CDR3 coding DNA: TGTGCCAGCAGTTTAAGGGGCCTCACTAGCAATGAGCAGTTCTTC. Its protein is CASSLRGLTSNEQFF.

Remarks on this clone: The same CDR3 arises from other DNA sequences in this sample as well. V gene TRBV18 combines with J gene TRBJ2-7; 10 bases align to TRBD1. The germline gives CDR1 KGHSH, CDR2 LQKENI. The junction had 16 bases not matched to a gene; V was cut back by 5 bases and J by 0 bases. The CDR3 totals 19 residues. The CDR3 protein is CASSKRRDRGFESSYEQYF. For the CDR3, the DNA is TGTGCCAGCTCAAAGCGCCGGGACAGGGGCTTCGAGAGCTCCTACGAGCAGTACTTC.

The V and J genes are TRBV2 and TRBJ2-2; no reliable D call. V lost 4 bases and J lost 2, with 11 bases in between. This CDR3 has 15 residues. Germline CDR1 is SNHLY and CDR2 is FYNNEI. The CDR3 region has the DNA TGTGCCAGCAGTGTTGGCAGGTCCAACACCGGGGAGCTGTTTTTT. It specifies CASSVGRSNTGELFF.

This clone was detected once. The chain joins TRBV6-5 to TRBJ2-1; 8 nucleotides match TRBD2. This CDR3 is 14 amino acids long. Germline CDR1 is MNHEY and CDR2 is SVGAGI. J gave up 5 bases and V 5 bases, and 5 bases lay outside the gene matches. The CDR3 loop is CASSHGGANNEQFF. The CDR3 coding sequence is TGTGCCAGCAGTCACGGGGGGGCTAACAATGAGCAGTTCTTC.

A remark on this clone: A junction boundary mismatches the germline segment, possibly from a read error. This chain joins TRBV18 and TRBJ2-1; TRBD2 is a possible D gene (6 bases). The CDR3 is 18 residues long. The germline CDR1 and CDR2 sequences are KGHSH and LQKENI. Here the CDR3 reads CASSPRESGLGTYNEQFF. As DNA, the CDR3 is TGTGCCAGTTCACCAAGAGAAAGCGGGCTCGGGACCTACAATGAGCAGTTCTTC.